This TCR beta chain is drawn from a study of blood T cell repertoires in COVID-19. Background on the study: Samples taken during acute and convalescent COVID-19 were collected in the United States, Italy and Spain. PBMCs, B-cell-depleted T cells, or T cells provided the cDNA or gDNA that made up the material.

The germline V and J ends were trimmed by 2 bases and 6 bases, with 13 bases remaining between them. Germline V gene data show CDR1 as GTSNPN and CDR2 as SVGIG (reference sequence). CDR3 size: 13 residues. Per the authors' pipeline: Amplified reference gene primers provided the basis for estimating nucleated cell counts. Repertoires were generated with immunoSEQ multiplex PCR, while TCRdb's copy carries only in-frame clones and drops some. The V and J calls and clone size come from that table; D and trimming were worked out from the DNA. The sample shows approximately 61,000 clones, about 90% of them seen only once.

The chain employs TRBV30 and TRBJ1-2; D not certain. The sequence was collected from a woman of 80 years or more with active COVID-19. The sequenced sample was peripheral blood. CDR3 protein: CAWSNNRMNGYTF. The CDR3 nucleotides are TGTGCCTGGAGTAATAACAGAATGAATGGCTACACCTTC.